What follows describes a single T cell receptor beta chain. As yet, its antigen is unknown. This sample stems from a study of beta chain features in type 1 diabetes. Study at large: Patient and healthy donor groups were alike in age, gender and cell yields.

Study outcomes and limitations: Shorter TCRB CDR3s, moderately but significantly so, were found in Type 1 diabetes patients in all four CD4+ subsets.

Of the isolated RNA, all was reverse transcribed, and so the sequenced material was expressed TCRB transcripts. TCRdb keeps only in-frame clones here, not all; method: immunoSEQ multiplex PCR. The table shows more than 250,000 clones, with roughly 24% occurring only once. The CDR3 has 15 amino acids. Germline values: CDR1 SGHDN, CDR2 FVKESK. V was trimmed by 4 bases and J by 0 bases, leaving 11 bases between them. Sequenced material: naive CD4+ T cells from blood. The TCR was taken from a woman aged 30 to 39 with type 1 diabetes. The chain recombines TRBV14 with TRBJ2-3, with D perhaps matching TRBD1 (5 bases). The CDR3 reads CASSPISGSTDTQYF. CDR3 in DNA: TGTGCCAGCAGCCCCATCTCAGGGAGCACAGATACGCAGTATTTT.